Shown below are 23 T cell receptor beta chains from a single sample sequenced in a study of shared clonotypes between healthy human individuals. Method: immunoSEQ multiplex PCR; TCRdb's copy keeps in-frame clones and lacks some. In the table there are approximately 1,500,000 clones, roughly 96% of which are singletons. The sequencing input was naive CD4+ T cells sorted from blood. Subset defined: CD45RA+ positively selected. These receptors were taken from a man aged 25-45 years in good health.

The rearrangement uses TRBV5-4 and TRBJ2-5, with no clear D. This CDR3 is built from 12 residues. Per germline, CDR1 SGHNT and CDR2 YYREEE (reference sequence). Trimming took off 4 bases at V and 3 bases at J, with 7 bases between the two ends. The CDR3 sequence is CASSVSKETQYF. CDR3 nucleotides: TGTGCCAGCAGCGTATCCAAAGAGACCCAGTACTTC.

The rearrangement joins TRBV11-2 to TRBJ1-1; D is undetermined. Germline CDR1 is SGHAT and CDR2 is FQNNGV. This CDR3 contains 17 residues. V gave up 0 bases and J gave up 6 bases, with 20 bases separating them. The CDR3 DNA follows: TGTGCCAGCAGCTTAGATTTCGCACCCGAACGGGTCTCTGAAGCTTTCTTT. This gives the protein CASSLDFAPERVSEAFF.

The rearrangement uses TRBV5-1 and TRBJ2-7; 8 bases are shared with TRBD2. The J segment lost 2 bases and the V segment lost 0 bases, leaving 4 bases of the junction unmatched. Per germline, CDR1 SGHRS and CDR2 YFSETQ. CDR3 length: 15 residues. CDR3 residues: CASSLVGGRPYEQYF. CDR3 coding DNA: TGCGCCAGCAGCTTGGTGGGCGGGAGGCCCTACGAGCAGTACTTC.

V and J are TRBV7-9 and TRBJ2-5, with a weak D call TRBD1 (5 bases). V was trimmed by 6 bases and J by 2 bases, leaving 10 bases between them. The germline gives CDR1 SEHNR, CDR2 FQNEAQ (reference sequence). The CDR3 length is 13 residues. CDR3 region: CASRNQGQETQYF. In DNA form, the CDR3 reads TGTGCCAGCAGGAATCAGGGTCAAGAGACCCAGTACTTC.

The chain uses TRBV2 and TRBJ2-1; D not certain. Trimming pared 7 bases from V and 7 bases from J, leaving 8 bases between. The CDR3 covers 11 residues. Germline CDR1 SNHLY, CDR2 FYNNEI. For the CDR3, the DNA is TGTGCCAGCAAGTTTGGAAATGAGCAGTTCTTC. Encoded protein: CASKFGNEQFF.

The chain couples TRBV27 to TRBJ2-5; 10 bases map to TRBD2. CDR1 is MNHEY and CDR2 is SMNVEV in the germline V gene (reference sequence). V dropped 5 bases and J dropped 5; count of bases not matched to a gene: 8. The CDR3 runs to 15 residues. This CDR3 is CASSRSSGRWETQYF. As DNA, the CDR3 is TGTGCCAGCAGTAGATCTAGCGGGAGATGGGAGACCCAGTACTTC.

V is TRBV7-3 and J is TRBJ2-7; D is unclear. This CDR3 is built from 13 residues. Trimming took off 6 bases at V and 2 bases at J, with 11 bases between the two ends. Germline CDR1 reads SGHTA; CDR2 reads FQGTGA. As DNA, the CDR3 is TGTGCCAGCAGTCGCGGCACTCCCTACGAGCAGTACTTC. It codes for CASSRGTPYEQYF.

V usage is TRBV28 and J usage is TRBJ1-4, with D maybe TRBD1 (6 bases). CDR3 length equals 15 residues. V lost 6 bases and J 1 base, leaving 12 bases between the germline ends. Germline CDR1 is MDHEN and CDR2 is SYDVKM. In nucleotides, the CDR3 is TGTGCCAGCAGGTATGGAGGGGGAACTAATGAAAAACTGTTTTTT. It is translated as CASRYGGGTNEKLFF.

This chain uses TRBV28 with TRBJ1-1; the D is unclear. Trimming took off 5 bases at V and 4 bases at J, with 11 bases between the two ends. Germline loops: CDR1 MDHEN, CDR2 SYDVKM. The CDR3 length is 13 residues. The CDR3 coding sequence is TGTGCCAGCAGTCCCCAGTGGGCCACTGAAGCTTTCTTT. Its protein is CASSPQWATEAFF.

This chain joins TRBV28 and TRBJ2-3, with D perhaps TRBD1 (6 bases). The CDR3 contains 14 residues. Looked up from germline, CDR1 is MDHEN and CDR2 is SYDVKM. Trimming left V 5 bases short and J 2 bases short, with 11 bases between. The CDR3 loop reads CASSPQGPTDTQYF. The CDR3 bases are TGTGCCAGCAGTCCACAGGGCCCCACAGATACGCAGTATTTT.

The chain recombines TRBV28 with TRBJ1-1, with unresolved D. This CDR3 has 12 residues. Per germline, CDR1 MDHEN and CDR2 SYDVKM. Trimming took 2 bases from V and 8 from J, leaving 9 bases between them. The CDR3 DNA sequence: TGTGCCAGCAGTTTAGCAGCCGAGGAAGCTTTCTTT. This translates into CASSLAAEEAFF.

This chain uses TRBV6-4 with TRBJ2-2; D ambiguous. The CDR3 runs to 15 residues. The germline V and J ends were trimmed by 5 bases and 3 bases, with 13 bases remaining between them. Germline values: CDR1 MRHNA, CDR2 SNTAGT. CDR3 coding DNA: TGTGCCAGCAGTAAGAGCACCTCGTACACCGGGGAGCTGTTTTTT. It codes for CASSKSTSYTGELFF.

With regard to this clone: Other DNA sequences in this specimen translate into the identical CDR3. This rearrangement joins TRBV18 to TRBJ2-7, with a possible D match to TRBD1 (6 bases). The ends were cut back, 5 bases at V and 0 bases at J, with 11 bases in the middle. The CDR3 covers 14 residues. Germline CDR1 is KGHSH and CDR2 is LQKENI. This CDR3 is CASSSDRSSYEQYF. The DNA for the CDR3 is TGTGCCAGCTCATCTGACAGGTCCTCCTACGAGCAGTACTTC.

V is TRBV25-1 and J is TRBJ2-1; either TRBD1 or TRBD2 may fit D (5 bases each). The V gene lost 4 bases and the J gene lost 0 bases, with 13 bases spanning the gap. The CDR3 has 16 residues. The germline CDR1 and CDR2 sequences are MGHDK and SYGVNS. CDR3 in amino acids: CASSVRGSRSYNEQFF. CDR3 bases: TGTGCCAGCAGTGTACGGGGCTCGCGCTCCTACAATGAGCAGTTCTTC.

The chain uses TRBV15 and TRBJ2-1, with D tentatively TRBD1 (5 bases). Per germline, CDR1 LNHNV and CDR2 YYDKDF (reference sequence). The V end was cut by 0 bases, the J end by 7 bases, with 13 bases between. This CDR3 contains 15 residues. For the CDR3, the DNA is TGTGCCACCAGCAGAGATCGGACACTCTTGAATGAGCAGTTCTTC. Translated, it gives CATSRDRTLLNEQFF.

The chain combines TRBV7-6 with TRBJ2-7, with 11 bases lining up with TRBD2. The V gene's germline CDR1 is SGHVS and CDR2 FNYEAQ. Losses at the gene ends were 0 bases for V and 3 bases for J; bases not matched to a gene: 4. The CDR3 runs to 16 residues. As DNA, the CDR3 is TGTGCCAGCAGCTTAGCAGCCGGGACTAGCGGCTACGAGCAGTACTTC. Its translation is CASSLAAGTSGYEQYF.

The sample holds one count of this clone. Other DNA sequences in this specimen translate into the identical CDR3. V gene TRBV7-9 combines with J gene TRBJ2-7; TRBD1 matches 12 bases. The trim removed 5 bases at V and 5 bases at J, leaving 7 bases unmatched. This CDR3 is 15 amino acids long. CDR1 is SEHNR, CDR2 FQNEAQ, per germline (reference sequence). The CDR3 protein is CASSAGTGGEHEQYF. CDR3 nucleotide sequence: TGTGCCAGCAGCGCAGGGACAGGGGGCGAACACGAGCAGTACTTC.

In the case of this clone: The identical CDR3 is also encoded by other nucleotide sequences in the sample. This chain links TRBV5-1 with TRBJ2-7, with D unresolved. CDR3 length: 13 amino acids. Trimming stripped 0 bases from V and 3 bases from J, with 7 bases between. Germline V gives CDR1 SGHRS, CDR2 YFSETQ. The CDR3 here is CASSLAGNYEQYF. CDR3 DNA sequence: TGCGCCAGCAGCTTGGCCGGCAACTACGAGCAGTACTTC.

The CDR3 region has the DNA TGTGCCAGCTCGGCGGGGATCCTGGACACTGAAGCTTTCTTT. Residues: CASSAGILDTEAFF. V gene TRBV18 combines with J gene TRBJ1-1; D is ambiguous. The V end lost 6 bases, the J end lost 3 bases, and 14 bases lay between the germline ends. CDR1 KGHSH and CDR2 LQKENI come from the germline V gene. The CDR3 runs to 14 residues.

The rearrangement uses TRBV10-3 and TRBJ2-3, with 11 bases lining up with TRBD2. Germline-derived CDR1 and CDR2 are ENHRY and SYGVKD. The trim removed 5 bases at V and 0 bases at J, leaving 7 bases unmatched. The CDR3 runs 17 residues. For the CDR3, the DNA is TGTGCCATCAGTCCCGGAGGGACTAGCGGAAGCACAGATACGCAGTATTTT. Its translation: CAISPGGTSGSTDTQYF.

The gene calls are TRBV28 and TRBJ1-4; 7 bases agree with TRBD1. V was clipped by 5 bases and J by 6 bases; unmatched bases: 9. Germline lookup yields CDR1 MDHEN and CDR2 SYDVKM. This CDR3 spans 15 amino acids. The chain's CDR3 is CASSPGGGGDEKLFF. DNA of the CDR3: TGTGCCAGCAGTCCCGGGGGAGGGGGCGATGAAAAACTGTTTTTT.

The gene calls are TRBV5-4 and TRBJ2-7, with TRBD1 as a possible D gene (7 bases). The CDR3 is 14 amino acids. The germline CDR1 and CDR2 sequences are SGHNT and YYREEE (reference sequence). Deletions cut 4 bases from V and 3 bases from J, with 14 bases between. The DNA for the CDR3 is TGTGCCAGCAGCCGGGGGACAGACTACTACGAGCAGTACTTC. Translated: CASSRGTDYYEQYF.

The rearrangement links TRBV12-5 to TRBJ2-3; D gene ambiguous. Germline CDR1 is LGHNT and CDR2 is FRNRAP. V was cut by 1 base and J by 0 bases, with 8 bases left in between. This CDR3 is 15 amino acids long. The CDR3 spells CASGLGSPSTDTQYF. DNA of the CDR3: TGTGCTAGTGGTTTGGGCTCCCCTAGCACAGATACGCAGTATTTT.